Following are 4 T cell receptor beta chains from one sample sequenced in a study of blood T cell repertoires in COVID-19. Repertoires were generated with immunoSEQ multiplex PCR, while TCRdb's copy carries only in-frame clones and drops some. The data contain over 65,000 clones, roughly 85% of them seen just once; the ten biggest clones take up 25% to 35%. The sequenced sample consisted of peripheral blood. These TCRs come from a man over 45 with active or convalescent COVID-19.

The genes are TRBV5-1 and TRBJ1-6, with D perhaps matching TRBD1 (5 bases). V shed 0 bases and J shed 7 bases, with 11 bases lying between them. CDR1 is SGHRS and CDR2 is YFSETQ in the germline V gene. The CDR3 spans 15 residues. CDR3 coding DNA: TGCGCCAGCAGCTTGGGTCCAGGGCAAAATTCACCCCTCCACTTT. Its protein product is CASSLGPGQNSPLHF. Combining the CDR3 with reference TRBV5-1 and TRBJ1-6 gives the whole variable domain KAGVTQTPRYLIKTRGQQVTLSCSPISGHRSVSWYQQTPGQGLQFLFEYFSETQRNKGNFPGRFSGRQFSNSRSEMNVSTLELGDSALYLCASSLGPGQNSPLHFGNGTRLTVT.

The chain uses TRBV7-2 and TRBJ1-1, with 8 bases lining up with TRBD1. Germline lookup yields CDR1 SGHTA and CDR2 FQGNSA. J gave up 7 bases and V 5 bases, and 6 bases lay outside the gene matches. CDR3 length: 13 amino acids. CDR3 coding DNA: TGTGCCAGCAGCCCCGGGACAGGTAGTGAAGCTTTCTTT. Its translation: CASSPGTGSEAFF.

The J gene is TRBJ2-1, the V gene TRBV2; 8 nucleotides align to TRBD2. The CDR3 is made up of 16 amino acids. With 5 bases clipped from V and 5 bases from J, the junction kept 11 bases outside the gene matches. From germline, CDR1 is SNHLY and CDR2 FYNNEI. For the CDR3, the DNA is TGTGCCAGCAGTTACCTACGGGAGGGCATCGACAATGAGCAGTTCTTC. This translates into CASSYLREGIDNEQFF.

The chain links TRBV5-1 to TRBJ1-4, with a tentative D call TRBD1 (5 bases). The germline V gene has CDR1 SGHRS and CDR2 YFSETQ. Trimming shortened V by 4 bases and J by 0 bases, and 13 bases separated the two germline ends. CDR3 length equals 16 residues. The CDR3 bases are TGCGCCAGCAGCGACCGCGGGGGGGCAACTAATGAAAAACTGTTTTTT. Translated: CASSDRGGATNEKLFF.